In its sample, the clone carrying this T cell receptor (beta chain) was seen a few times. Its specificity is unknown. V shed 6 bases and J shed 2 bases, with 6 bases lying between them. The CDR3 sequence is 12 residues long. CDR1 is MNHEY and CDR2 is SVGEGT in the germline V gene. The sample originates from a study of esophageal squamous cell carcinoma under preoperative chemotherapy. Study at large: Samples included peripheral blood T cells as well as tumor-infiltrating lymphocytes. The study's findings and limits: After treatment, tumor-infiltrating lymphocytes apparently came partly from blood T cells. Peripheral T cells showed a significant TCR diversity increase after chemotherapy, unlike tumor-infiltrating lymphocytes.

Time point defined: after preoperative PTX-NDP chemotherapy. TCRdb re-called the PCR reads with MiXCR, one entry per CDR3 protein. Counted here are about 9,600 distinct CDR3 sequences, over 40% occurring once; the ten biggest clones make up more than 13%. The chain couples TRBV6-2 or TRBV6-3 to TRBJ2-3; D not resolved. The specimen was taken from a patient given preoperative chemotherapy. The receptor comes from a human donor with esophageal squamous cell carcinoma. The donor label of this sample is uncertain. The CDR3: CASRIPTDTQYF. The DNA for the CDR3 is TGTGCCAGCAGGATCCCCACAGATACGCAGTATTTT.